This T cell receptor (beta chain) was recovered during a study of CD8 T cells in ankylosing spondylitis. Study-wide results and limits: Within ankylosing spondylitis blood, a TCR beta motif made up of roughly eight highly homologous variants appeared to be characteristic. Clones tied to disease were said to be significantly enriched in matched ankylosing spondylitis synovial fluid.

This clonotype came up a few times. Its antigen is unknown. CDR1 and CDR2 (germline): ENHRY, SYGVKD. V lost 0 bases to trimming and J lost 6 bases; unmatched junction nucleotides: 8. CDR3 size: 18 residues. Quantitative molecular-barcoded 5'-RACE generated the TCR beta libraries. TCRdb re-analysed the 5' RACE reads in MiXCR, keeping a single row per CDR3 protein. The sample carries about 210,000 distinct CDR3 sequences, less than 9.5% recorded once. The genes are TRBV10-3 and TRBJ2-3; 14 nucleotides line up with TRBD2. Sequencing was carried out using blood, either unsorted or a sorted T cell fraction (not recorded which). The receptor was isolated from a female donor with ankylosing spondylitis or in good health (not recorded which). This CDR3 is CAISESTGLAGARDTQYF. The CDR3 DNA reads TGTGCCATCAGTGAGTCTACGGGACTAGCGGGAGCTCGCGATACGCAGTATTTT.